This T cell receptor (beta chain) is drawn from a study of radiotherapy plus CTLA-4 blockade in lung cancer (dated by TCRdb to the late 2010s). Study-wide context: Among the enrolled patients, about 19% had an objective response, and less than 40% reached disease control.

According to the germline V gene (reference sequence), CDR1 reads GTSNPN and CDR2 reads SVGIG. The germline ends are 16 bases apart after V is trimmed by 5 bases and J by 4 bases. Inclusive of the bounding cysteine and phenylalanine, the CDR3 is 14 residues long. Left in the record is the CDR3 DNA by itself, 42 bases read in frame from the first base. Libraries were prepared through the immunoSEQ multiplex PCR assay. The clones in this table, taken by TCRdb from immuneACCESS, are in-frame only. Not every clone is retained; where verified, under half of the shortfall comes from an unresolved V gene, and the cause of the rest is unknown. For this sample there are 86,000 or so clones; 60% to 85% appear just once. The ten largest clones represent under 4.5% of the sample. Focal radiation therapy combined with CTLA-4 blockade (ipilimumab) was tested in patients with chemo-refractory metastatic non-small-cell lung cancer.

The investigation overall reported the following: Early dynamic changes in blood T cell clones, together with increased serum interferon-beta after radiation, were reported as the strongest predictors of response. After treatment with radiotherapy and ipilimumab, TCR clones that originated in tumors expanded in peripheral blood.

This clone was counted once. The specificity of this receptor is unknown. Nothing much larger sits one base from this clone, and base qualities are not available. The chain uses TRBV30 and TRBJ2-3; matching of 6 bases hints at TRBD2 as the D gene. This sequence originates from a human donor with non-small cell lung cancer who had a partial response to radiotherapy plus ipilimumab. Some clones in this sample may be carry-over from other donors' samples. The starting material was peripheral blood, obtained from a patient treated with radiotherapy plus ipilimumab. The DNA sequence follows: TGTGCCTGGGGACTTAGCGGTATTTCAGATACGCAGTATTTT. Protein translation: CAWGLSGISDTQYF.